These T cell receptor beta chains were read from a single sample in a study of T-cell memory formation after mild COVID-19. TCRdb fed the 5' RACE reads into MiXCR, producing one record per CDR3 protein. Among 350,000 to 450,000 distinct CDR3 sequences, around an eighth were seen once, and the ten largest hold around a fifth. What was sequenced was PBMCs or a T cell subset sorted from them (not recorded which). These receptors came from a man younger than 30 who had mild COVID-19 (a few samples of this study predate the infection). Cell type and time point are not known. The CDR3 runs from the conserved cysteine through the conserved F or W. D genes are given only for firm matches. Size values are once, few and many counts, or a class for expanded clones, and some rows have none.

j_gene: TRBJ1-1
v_gene: TRBV3-1
abundance: NA
d_gene: NA
CDR3nt: TGTGCCAGCACCCTCGCGAGGGGCACTGAAGCTTTCTTT
CDR3aa: CASTLARGTEAFF

j_gene: TRBJ1-2
v_gene: TRBV3-1
abundance: few
d_gene: NA
CDR3nt: TGTGCCAGCAGCCACTCAGGTTCTGGGGAAGCGGGCTACACCTTC
CDR3aa: CASSHSGSGEAGYTF

j_gene: TRBJ2-3
v_gene: TRBV7-8
abundance: many
d_gene: NA
CDR3nt: TGTGCCAGCAGCTCACTAGGGGGAGTCACGCAGTATTTT
CDR3aa: CASSSLGGVTQYF

j_gene: TRBJ2-7
v_gene: TRBV4-1
abundance: NA
d_gene: NA
CDR3nt: TGCGCCAGCAGCCAAGACCTGGGGGGAACCTACGAGCAGTACTTC
CDR3aa: CASSQDLGGTYEQYF

j_gene: TRBJ1-2
v_gene: TRBV6-5
abundance: NA
d_gene: TRBD1
CDR3nt: TGTGCCAGCAGGGCCCAGGGGGTGGATGGCTACACCTTC
CDR3aa: CASRAQGVDGYTF

j_gene: TRBJ2-4
v_gene: TRBV10-3
abundance: few
d_gene: NA
CDR3nt: TGTGCCAGCCCAGGCGGAATAGCCAAAAACATTCAGTACTTC
CDR3aa: CASPGGIAKNIQYF

j_gene: TRBJ2-3
v_gene: TRBV29-1
abundance: many
d_gene: NA
CDR3nt: TGCAGCGTGGGAGGGGGAGATACGCAGTATTTT
CDR3aa: CSVGGGDTQYF

j_gene: TRBJ2-7
v_gene: TRBV12-3/TRBV12-4
abundance: NA
d_gene: NA
CDR3nt: TGTGCCAGCGGGGGATGGAGCTCCTACGAGCAGTACTTC
CDR3aa: CASGGWSSYEQYF

j_gene: TRBJ1-1
v_gene: TRBV6-1
abundance: few
d_gene: NA
CDR3nt: TGTGCCAGCAGTGAAGCTTGGCGCACTGAAGCTTTCTTT
CDR3aa: CASSEAWRTEAFF

j_gene: TRBJ2-2
v_gene: TRBV9
abundance: few
d_gene: TRBD1
CDR3nt: TGTGCCAGCAGCCCCCGACAGGGGGGAAACACCGGGGAGCTGTTTTTT
CDR3aa: CASSPRQGGNTGELFF

j_gene: TRBJ1-2
v_gene: TRBV7-9
abundance: once
d_gene: TRBD1
CDR3nt: TGTGCCAGCAGCCTAGACAGGGCCCTCTATGGCTACACCTTC
CDR3aa: CASSLDRALYGYTF

j_gene: TRBJ1-2
v_gene: TRBV7-6
abundance: NA
d_gene: TRBD1
CDR3nt: TGTGCCACACTGAGGGTAGGACAGGGGGACGGCTACACCTTC
CDR3aa: CATLRVGQGDGYTF

j_gene: TRBJ2-6
v_gene: TRBV5-6
abundance: few
d_gene: NA
CDR3nt: TGTGCCAGCAGCTGGGGCTTACACTCTGGGGCCAACGTCCTGACTTTC
CDR3aa: CASSWGLHSGANVLTF

j_gene: TRBJ2-3
v_gene: TRBV4-1
abundance: NA
d_gene: TRBD2
CDR3nt: TGCGCCAGCAGCCAGGGTAGTAGCGGGAGGGCCCCAGATACGCAGTATTTT
CDR3aa: CASSQGSSGRAPDTQYF

j_gene: TRBJ2-5
v_gene: TRBV20-1
abundance: many
d_gene: TRBD2
CDR3nt: TGCAGTGCTAGGAGAGGAGGGACTAGTCAAGAGACCCAGTACTTC
CDR3aa: CSARRGGTSQETQYF

j_gene: TRBJ2-5
v_gene: TRBV7-9
abundance: NA
d_gene: TRBD1
CDR3nt: TGTGCCAGCAGCGTCGAGGGACAGCGGACCCAGTACTTC
CDR3aa: CASSVEGQRTQYF

j_gene: TRBJ2-5
v_gene: TRBV7-3
abundance: few
d_gene: NA
CDR3nt: TGTGCCAGCAGCTTATACGGGGGCCTAGAGACCCAGTACTTC
CDR3aa: CASSLYGGLETQYF

j_gene: TRBJ2-2
v_gene: TRBV7-8
abundance: NA
d_gene: TRBD1
CDR3nt: TGTGCCAGCAGCTCGCTTATCGGGACAGGCCCGACCGGGGAGCTGTTTTTT
CDR3aa: CASSSLIGTGPTGELFF